Below are 5 T cell receptor beta chains sequenced from a single sample in a study of CXCR3-negative and CXCR3-positive naive CD8 T cells. cDNA libraries for TRB were generated by 5' RACE incorporating UMI labels. TCRdb re-called the 5' RACE reads; every CDR3 protein appears as one record, without DNA. In total, the table holds 35,000 to 45,000 distinct CDR3 sequences. The source material was naive CXCR3- CD8+ T cells from blood. Subset meaning: CD45RO-CCR7+CD27+CD95- naive CD8+ T cells lacking CXCR3 (TNR3-). These receptors originate from a human donor in good health. Some clones in this sample may be carry-over from other donors' samples.

The CDR3 protein is CSVEDWGDRPYF. The gene calls are TRBV29-1 and TRBJ2-7; the TRBD1 assignment by TCRdb is unverifiable without DNA. CDR1 is SQVTM and CDR2 is ANQGSEA in the germline V gene. This CDR3 region has 12 residues.

The gene calls are TRBV3-1 and TRBJ2-1; without DNA, the TCRdb call of TRBD2 cannot be checked. Per germline, CDR1 LGHDT and CDR2 YNNKEL (reference sequence). This CDR3 comprises 17 residues. The chain's CDR3 is CASSWKLTGLEGNEQFF.

The chain combines TRBV5-1 with TRBJ2-7; checking the TCRdb D call of TRBD1 is not possible without DNA. Germline lookup yields CDR1 SGHRS and CDR2 YFSETQ. The CDR3 is 13 amino acids. The CDR3 reads CASSSAGHYEQYF.

The chain recombines TRBV29-1 with TRBJ1-5; TCRdb's D gene call, TRBD1, goes unchecked for lack of DNA. Germline V gene sequence: CDR1 SQVTM, CDR2 ANQGSEA. There are 15 residues in the CDR3. The CDR3 protein is CSVGGTGTGNQPQHF.

This chain joins TRBV29-1 and TRBJ2-7; absent DNA, TCRdb's TRBD2 call cannot be checked. This CDR3 is 14 amino acids long. Germline values: CDR1 SQVTM, CDR2 ANQGSEA. CDR3 residues: CSVEVPSGDYEQYF.